This T cell receptor beta chain was captured by sequencing in a study of T cell responses to AZD1222 COVID-19 vaccine. Study-level findings and limits: Repertoires were obtained solely post-peak T cell response. A rise in Spike-specific TCR breadth and depth followed two AZD1222 doses. Clonal diversity was possibly underestimated; the donors were predominantly white British and more often female. Seropositive status at baseline applied to only five or six AZD1222 recipients.

Concerning this clone itself: Its antigen remains unknown.

Produced via immunoSEQ multiplex PCR; TCRdb's table is partial and in-frame only. The data hold 130,000 to 150,000 clones, with approximately 90% observed a single time. V was pared by 0 bases and J by 0 bases, with 12 bases between. Germline lookup yields CDR1 GTSNPN and CDR2 SVGIG (reference sequence). The CDR3 is 16 amino acids. The V gene is TRBV30, the J gene TRBJ1-5, with TRBD1 as a possible D gene (6 bases). The TCR originated in an adult in good health. Specimen: peripheral blood, collected on day 0 of MenACWY control vaccination. Here the CDR3 reads CAWSVPGALSNQPQHF. The CDR3, as DNA: TGTGCCTGGAGTGTTCCAGGGGCGCTTAGCAATCAGCCCCAGCATTTT.